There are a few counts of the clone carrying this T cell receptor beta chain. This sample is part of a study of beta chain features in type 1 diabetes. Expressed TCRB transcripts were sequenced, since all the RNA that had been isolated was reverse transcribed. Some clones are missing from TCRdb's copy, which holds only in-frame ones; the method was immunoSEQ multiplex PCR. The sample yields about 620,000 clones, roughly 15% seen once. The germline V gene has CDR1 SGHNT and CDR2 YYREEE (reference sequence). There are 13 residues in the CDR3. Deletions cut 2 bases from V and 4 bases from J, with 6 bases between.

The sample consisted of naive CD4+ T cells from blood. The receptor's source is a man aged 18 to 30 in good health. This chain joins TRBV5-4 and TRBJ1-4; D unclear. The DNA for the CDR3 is TGTGCCAGCAGCTTTTCGGGTAATGAAAAACTGTTTTTT. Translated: CASSFSGNEKLFF.